Detailed here is one TCR beta chain. The CDR3 is 13 residues long. In germline, CDR1 is SGDLS, CDR2 YYNGEE. V lost 4 bases to trimming and J lost 3 bases, with 11 bases between them. This sample is part of a study of T cells in Graves' hyperthyroidism and ophthalmopathy. Amplification yielded TCR beta CDR3 regions, with RNA transcripts as the source. Primed by the HTBI set, a first-round RT-PCR was run on the TCR CDR3. From the multiplex PCR reads, TCRdb called clonotypes with MiXCR, one entry per CDR3 protein. The sample contains about half a million distinct CDR3 sequences, around a quarter of which appear only once.

The sample taken for sequencing was blood. V and J are TRBV9 and TRBJ2-7; D unclear. This sequence originates from a woman in her 30s with Graves' ophthalmopathy. The CDR3 spells CASSPTTNYEQYF. DNA of the CDR3: TGTGCCAGCAGCCCGACAACTAACTACGAGCAGTACTTC.